This T cell receptor (beta chain) was retrieved from a study of blood T cell repertoires in COVID-19. Here immunoSEQ multiplex PCR was the method, and the copy in TCRdb shows in-frame clones only, minus some. The table includes about 380,000 clones, more than 75% detected once. J lost 4 bases, V lost 6 bases, and 8 bases had no gene match. From germline, CDR1 is KGHSH and CDR2 LQKENI. The CDR3 runs to 15 residues. The TCR originated in a woman between 18 and 30 years old who had recovered from COVID-19. The chain couples TRBV18 to TRBJ1-4; TRBD1 matches at 7 bases. The sequenced sample consisted of PBMCs or T cells enriched from blood (not recorded which). CDR3 DNA: TGTGCCAGCTCTTCCAGGGGGACAGATAATGAAAAACTGTTTTTT. Amino acids: CASSSRGTDNEKLFF. Looking up the rest from reference TRBV18 and TRBJ1-4 gives the full variable domain: NAGVMQNPRHLVRRRGQEARLRCSPMKGHSHVYWYRQLPEEGLKFMVYLQKENIIDESGMPKERFSAEFPKEGPSILRIQQVVRGDSAAYFCASSSRGTDNEKLFFGSGTQLSVL.